These 31 T cell receptor beta chains were all obtained from the same sample, sequenced in a study of T-cell reconstitution after alpha-beta-depleted transplantation in children. Preparing the TCRbeta library involved the use of unique molecular identifiers. TCRdb reprocessed the PCR reads with MiXCR, giving one entry per CDR3 protein. The sample consists of 450,000 to 550,000 distinct CDR3 sequences, 11% of them appearing once. This material consisted of PBMCs, mostly from graft donor cells, taken 180 days after TCRalphabeta/CD19-depleted stem cell transplant. The receptor set was obtained from a female patient aged 2 to 10 who had a stem cell transplant for aplastic anemia, so the T cells may come from the graft donor.

This clonotype was counted a few times. This sequence joins TRBV2 and TRBJ2-7; 7 nucleotides match TRBD1. V was clipped by 5 bases and J by 0 bases; unmatched bases: 7. This CDR3 is 15 amino acids long. Germline V lookup: CDR1 SNHLY, CDR2 FYNNEI. For the CDR3, the DNA is TGTGCCAGCAGTCCTGACAGGGCTCTCTCCTACGAGCAGTACTTC. Protein product: CASSPDRALSYEQYF.

The chain carries TRBV7-9 and TRBJ2-7; D possibly matches TRBD1 or TRBD2 (6 bases each). Trimming left V 2 bases short and J 7 bases short, with 15 bases between. CDR1 SEHNR and CDR2 FQNEAQ come from the germline V gene (reference sequence). The CDR3 length is 14 residues. Written as DNA, the CDR3 is TGTGCCAGCAGCTTATTCGGGGGCGCGGGGGAGCAGTACGTC. Protein product: CASSLFGGAGEQYV.

This clonotype was seen a few times. The V gene is TRBV29-1, the J gene TRBJ2-2, with TRBD2 matching over 8 bases. The CDR3 runs 16 residues. In germline, CDR1 is SQVTM, CDR2 ANQGSEA. J was trimmed by 5 bases and V by 0 bases; bases with no gene match: 8. Here the CDR3 reads CSVEEGTGGPTGELFF. The CDR3 bases are TGCAGCGTTGAAGAGGGAACGGGAGGGCCTACCGGGGAGCTGTTTTTT.

Here the CDR3 DNA reads TGCGCCAGCAGATGGCAGGCGTGGGAGACCCAGTACTTC. Encoded protein: CASRWQAWETQYF. The chain carries TRBV5-1 and TRBJ2-5, with D uncertain. V lost 5 bases and J 5 bases, leaving 13 bases between the germline ends. There are 13 residues in the CDR3. The V gene's germline CDR1 is SGHRS and CDR2 YFSETQ. The complete variable domain, with remaining parts taken from reference TRBV5-1 and TRBJ2-5, reads KAGVTQTPRYLIKTRGQQVTLSCSPISGHRSVSWYQQTPGQGLQFLFEYFSETQRNKGNFPGRFSGRQFSNSRSEMNVSTLELGDSALYLCASRWQAWETQYFGPGTRLLVL.

This clonotype was detected a few times. J is TRBJ2-2 and V is TRBV20-1, with TRBD2 identical over 12 bases. This CDR3 contains 14 residues. Germline V CDR1 and CDR2: DFQATT, SNEGSKA (reference sequence). Trimming at V came to 6 bases and at J to 4 bases, leaving 3 bases not matched to a gene. CDR3 amino acids: CSAPTSGSTGELFF. CDR3 nucleotides: TGCAGTGCCCCGACTAGCGGGAGCACCGGGGAGCTGTTTTTT.

The sample holds a few counts of this clonotype. J is TRBJ1-2 and V is TRBV28; possible D gene TRBD1, 6 bases. The CDR3 contains 15 residues. Per the germline V gene, CDR1 is MDHEN and CDR2 is SYDVKM. The V and J ends lost 4 bases and 0 bases respectively, with 12 bases between them. The CDR3 loop reads CASSSRDIANYGYTF. CDR3 in DNA: TGTGCCAGCAGTTCGAGGGACATCGCTAACTATGGCTACACCTTC.

This chain links TRBV7-6 with TRBJ2-2; 8 bases agree with TRBD2. Germline-derived CDR1 and CDR2 are SGHVS and FNYEAQ. V lost 0 bases to trimming and J lost 3 bases; unmatched junction nucleotides: 12. This CDR3 is built from 19 residues. The CDR3 loop is CASSLANAAGVGDTGELFF. In nucleotides, the CDR3 is TGTGCCAGCAGCTTAGCGAATGCAGCGGGAGTGGGGGACACCGGGGAGCTGTTTTTT.

Ten or more counts support this clonotype. An end of the junction differs from the germline gene, which may be a read error. The gene calls are TRBV5-1 and TRBJ2-5; D remains unclear. Per the germline V gene, CDR1 is SGHRS and CDR2 is YFSETQ. This CDR3 region has 15 residues. CDR3 loop: CASTLRYSYQETQYF. In DNA, the CDR3 is TGCGCCAGCACCTTGCGCTATTCGTACCAAGAGACCCAGTACTTC.

The chain recombines TRBV30 with TRBJ1-1; no definite D call. V shed 4 bases and J shed 4 bases, with 16 bases lying between them. This CDR3 contains 14 residues. Germline CDR1 is GTSNPN and CDR2 is SVGIG (reference sequence). The CDR3 DNA follows: TGTGCCTGGACTCCCGGGTCTACTGGCACTGAAGCTTTCTTT. This translates into CAWTPGSTGTEAFF.

There are a few counts of this clonotype. This chain connects TRBV5-1 to TRBJ2-7; TRBD1 matches 8 bases. Germline V gives CDR1 SGHRS, CDR2 YFSETQ. The CDR3 consists of 15 residues. V was clipped by 3 bases and J by 3 bases; unmatched bases: 8. The CDR3 loop is CASSSGTGIRYEQYV. For the CDR3, the DNA is TGCGCCAGCAGCTCCGGGACAGGAATACGCTACGAGCAGTACGTC.

This clonotype occurred a few times. J is TRBJ2-5 and V is TRBV5-8; 10 nucleotides match TRBD2. After removal of 4 bases from V and 6 bases from J, the junction contained 15 bases not matched to a gene. Per the germline V gene, CDR1 is SGHTS and CDR2 is YDEGEE. CDR3 length equals 17 residues. The CDR3 nucleotides are TGTGCCAGCAGCGCCGGGACATACCCTAGCGGGAGTCAGACCCAGTACTTC. It codes for CASSAGTYPSGSQTQYF.

This chain uses TRBV27 with TRBJ2-7; a weak D match, TRBD2 (6 bases). CDR1 is MNHEY and CDR2 is SMNVEV in the germline V gene (reference sequence). The CDR3 loop spans 15 amino acids. V gave up 2 bases and J gave up 0 bases, with 11 bases separating them. The CDR3 protein is CASSLGGAGSYEQYV. CDR3 sequence (DNA): TGTGCCAGCAGTTTAGGCGGGGCCGGCTCCTACGAGCAGTACGTC.

The table lists this clonotype with a few counts. This sequence joins TRBV10-3 and TRBJ2-3; possible D gene TRBD1, 5 bases. Germline values: CDR1 ENHRY, CDR2 SYGVKD. V lost 4 bases and J lost 2, with 19 bases in between. CDR3 length: 17 residues. The CDR3 DNA reads as TGTGCCATCAGTGGGGGCGGACCCCTCAAATACACAGATACGCAGTATTTT. Protein: CAISGGGPLKYTDTQYF.

J is TRBJ2-7 and V is TRBV9; a possible D gene is TRBD2 (6 bases). Germline CDR1 is SGDLS and CDR2 is YYNGEE. Deletions cut 3 bases from V and 7 bases from J, with 17 bases between. The CDR3 loop spans 14 amino acids. This CDR3 reads CASSAAGITGEQYF. The CDR3 region has the DNA TGTGCCAGCAGCGCAGCGGGTATAACGGGGGAGCAGTACTTC.

The CDR3 here is CASSSVAGVTQYF. CDR3 DNA sequence: TGTGCCAGCAGTTCTGTAGCGGGGGTAACCCAGTACTTC. The V and J genes are TRBV6-5 and TRBJ2-5; 9 bases are shared with TRBD2. Germline loops: CDR1 MNHEY, CDR2 SVGAGI. Germline trimming cut 4 bases from V and 8 bases from J; bases unmatched to any gene: 5. This CDR3 contains 13 residues.

This rearrangement joins TRBV6-6 to TRBJ1-1; no clear D gene. The CDR3 consists of 13 residues. Germline CDR1 MNHNY, CDR2 SVGAGI (reference sequence). Trimming removed 0 bases from V and 7 bases from J, with 9 bases in between. The CDR3 DNA reads TGTGCCAGCAGTTACTCGTCGACGGGTGAAGCTTTCTTT. Its protein is CASSYSSTGEAFF.

This clonotype has more than one count but fewer than ten. The CDR3 sequence is CASSEAPSGSYEQYF. In nucleotides, the CDR3 is TGTGCCAGCAGTGAAGCACCTAGCGGGAGTTACGAGCAGTACTTC. The rearrangement links TRBV6-1 to TRBJ2-7; TRBD2 aligns across 10 bases. CDR1 and CDR2 (germline): MNHNS, SASEGT. The CDR3 is made up of 15 amino acids. V lost 0 bases to trimming and J lost 4 bases; unmatched junction nucleotides: 3.

There are many counts of this clonotype. The rearrangement uses TRBV29-1 and TRBJ2-6, with 7 positions matching TRBD2. The V gene end was trimmed by 7 bases and the J gene end by 0 bases; junction bases not matched to a gene: 12. The CDR3 contains 17 residues. Germline V gives CDR1 SQVTM, CDR2 ANQGSEA. The CDR3 coding sequence is TGCAGCGCCCCGCTTCGGGAGGAAATCTCTGGGGCCAACGTCCTGACTTTC. It codes for CSAPLREEISGANVLTF.

This clonotype was detected many times. V and J are TRBV10-3 and TRBJ1-5; D is undetermined. Deletions cut 3 bases from V and 11 bases from J, with 14 bases between. This CDR3 has 13 amino acids. Germline-derived CDR1 and CDR2 are ENHRY and SYGVKD. CDR3 amino acids: CAISESRDGTQHF. The DNA of the CDR3 is TGTGCCATCAGTGAATCCCGTGATGGTACCCAGCATTTT.

On this clonotype itself: A read error may produce the germline difference seen at one junction end. V is TRBV5-6 and J is TRBJ2-5, with 7 bases that match TRBD1. There are 11 residues in the CDR3. Germline V gene data show CDR1 as SGHDT and CDR2 as YYEEEE. Written as DNA, the CDR3 is TGTGCCAGCAGCTCCTTCGACAGGGCGGACTTC. Translated: CASSSFDRADF.

This clonotype was detected only a few times. J is TRBJ2-2 and V is TRBV6-5; 8 bases align to TRBD2. J gave up 4 bases and V 5 bases, and 9 bases lay outside the gene matches. Germline V gives CDR1 MNHEY, CDR2 SVGAGI. This CDR3 comprises 16 residues. The CDR3 DNA follows: TGTGCCAGCAGTCACCTTCTAGCGGGCCTCACCGGGGAGCTGTTTTTT. It yields the protein CASSHLLAGLTGELFF.

This clonotype has at least ten counts. The chain is built from TRBV7-6 and TRBJ2-1; D remains unclear. The V and J ends lost 5 bases and 0 bases respectively, with 11 bases between them. This CDR3 is 15 amino acids long. The V gene's germline CDR1 is SGHVS and CDR2 FNYEAQ. The CDR3 sequence: CASSLSYSSYNEQFF. Written as DNA, the CDR3 is TGTGCCAGCAGCCTGAGCTACAGCTCCTACAATGAGCAGTTCTTC.

The V and J genes are TRBV20-1 and TRBJ2-3, with 9 bases aligning to TRBD2. Germline V gene lookup returns CDR1 DFQATT and CDR2 SNEGSKA (reference sequence). The CDR3 loop spans 16 amino acids. The CDR3 bases are TGCCCCGCCCCCGGGACTAGCAAACTAGAATCAGATACGCAGTATTTT. Translated, it gives CPAPGTSKLESDTQYF.

The DNA for the CDR3 is TGCAGTGCTAGAGATACCTCCCAGGGCTACGAGCAGTACGTC. Protein sequence: CSARDTSQGYEQYV. The chain couples TRBV20-1 to TRBJ2-7, with D possibly TRBD1 on 5 matching bases. The CDR3 length is 14 residues. The germline V gene encodes CDR1 DFQATT and CDR2 SNEGSKA (reference sequence). The V and J ends lost 0 bases and 3 bases respectively, with 12 bases between them.

This sequence joins TRBV4-3 and TRBJ2-5; 8 bases agree with TRBD2. The CDR3 spans 15 residues. Trimming took 0 bases from V and 5 from J; bases not matched to a gene: 5. Germline V gives CDR1 LGHNA, CDR2 YSLEER. In DNA, the CDR3 is TGCGCCAGCAGCCAAGACCGGGAGGGGTACGAGACCCAGTACTTC. It yields the protein CASSQDREGYETQYF.

This clonotype was counted many times. The chain links TRBV6-1 to TRBJ1-1; 8 bases map to TRBD1. Germline lookup yields CDR1 MNHNS and CDR2 SASEGT. The V segment lost 4 bases and the J segment 3 bases; nucleotides outside the gene matches: 7. The CDR3 has 15 residues. DNA of the CDR3: TGTGCCAGCAGTGGGACAGGGCGACGGGACACTGAAGCTTTCTTT. Its translation: CASSGTGRRDTEAFF.

The V and J genes are TRBV29-1 and TRBJ1-2, with D hard to call. This CDR3 spans 13 amino acids. CDR1 is SQVTM and CDR2 is ANQGSEA in the germline V gene. V was trimmed by 4 bases and J by 8 bases, leaving 17 bases between them. CDR3 loop: CSVVPRRTVGYTF. The CDR3 nucleotides read TGCAGCGTTGTACCCCGACGGACTGTGGGCTACACCTTC.

This clonotype was observed a few times. V is TRBV6-2 or TRBV6-3 and J is TRBJ2-7; D is perhaps TRBD1 or TRBD2 (7 bases each). CDR1 and CDR2 (germline): MNHEY, SVGEGT. With 0 bases removed from V and 5 bases from J, the gap between germline ends came to 17 bases. The CDR3 has 16 amino acids. The CDR3, as DNA: TGTGCCAGCAGTTACTCGTTTCCAGGGAGGGGGCACGAGCAGTACTTC. It encodes CASSYSFPGRGHEQYF.

This clonotype was counted a few times. CDR3 residues: CASSFGADQLAYEQYF. The CDR3 nucleotides read TGCGCCAGCAGCTTTGGGGCCGACCAGTTAGCCTACGAGCAGTACTTC. The chain carries TRBV5-1 and TRBJ2-7; a possible D gene is TRBD1 (5 bases). The CDR3 is made up of 16 amino acids. V was clipped by 2 bases and J by 2 bases, with 17 bases between them. Germline-derived CDR1 and CDR2 are SGHRS and YFSETQ.

In this sample, this clonotype turned up many times. This chain uses TRBV11-2 with TRBJ2-6; 9 nucleotides agree with TRBD1. The V gene end was trimmed by 5 bases and the J gene end by 2 bases; junction bases not matched to a gene: 10. The germline V gene has CDR1 SGHAT and CDR2 FQNNGV. The CDR3 runs 18 residues. The CDR3 reads CASSLRTGDGTGANVLTF. The CDR3 DNA follows: TGTGCCAGCAGCCTACGGACAGGGGATGGGACTGGGGCCAACGTCCTGACTTTC.

The rearrangement uses TRBV27 and TRBJ1-1; 10 bases line up with TRBD1. Germline V gene data show CDR1 as MNHEY and CDR2 as SMNVEV (reference sequence). The length of the CDR3 is 13 residues. Trimming removed 3 bases from V and 13 bases from J; junction bases left unmatched: 8. Here the CDR3 reads CASSFGTGEGIFF. The CDR3 DNA reads TGTGCCAGCAGTTTCGGGACAGGGGAGGGGATTTTCTTT.